The 32 T cell receptor beta chains reported below all come from one sample, sequenced in a study of beta chain features in type 1 diabetes (dated by TCRdb to the late 2010s). The paper as a whole reports these results and caveats: A moderate but significant shortening of TCRB CDR3 length was observed in type 1 diabetes patients in all four CD4+ subsets.

These receptors' targets are unknown. Libraries were prepared through the immunoSEQ multiplex PCR assay. The High Capacity cDNA Reverse Transcription Kit was used to reverse transcribe all of the isolated RNA, meaning that expressed TCRB transcripts were what got sequenced. Entries here come from immuneACCESS through TCRdb and include only in-frame sequences with V and J called. Some clones fail to appear in such tables; in the studies checked, an unresolved V gene covers under half of the shortfall, and the cause of the remainder is unknown. In all, the sample holds 500,000 to 850,000 clones, and 11% to 15% of those were seen once. Clones ranked in the top ten supply 0.03% to 0.045% of the sample. What was sequenced was naive CD4+ T cells from blood. The intended sense of this specimen's cell subset or site label: true naive CD4+ T cells. These receptors were collected from a man aged 18 to 29 with type 1 diabetes.

This clone was observed a few times. The genes are TRBV27 and TRBJ1-2, with 8 bases aligning to TRBD1. Germline-derived CDR1 and CDR2 are MNHEY and SMNVEV (reference sequence). This CDR3 region has 15 residues. After removal of 5 bases from V and 4 bases from J, the junction contained 9 bases not matched to a gene. The CDR3 region is CASSGQGRGLYGYTF. CDR3 DNA: TGTGCCAGCAGTGGACAGGGAAGGGGCCTCTATGGCTACACCTTC.

This clone was detected only a few times. The V call is TRBV30, the J call TRBJ2-1; D is unresolved. Germline CDR1 and CDR2: GTSNPN and SVGIG (reference sequence). V was trimmed by 1 base and J by 0 bases, leaving 10 bases between them. The CDR3 consists of 15 residues. CDR3 sequence reads: CAWSGRRSSYNEQFF. The CDR3 coding sequence is TGTGCCTGGAGTGGCCGGCGGAGCTCCTACAATGAGCAGTTCTTC.

V gene TRBV11-2 combines with J gene TRBJ2-1; 9 positions agree with TRBD2. CDR1 and CDR2 from the germline V gene are SGHAT and FQNNGV. J lost 7 bases, V lost 6 bases, and 7 bases had no gene match. This CDR3 is built from 14 residues. The CDR3 nucleotides read TGTGCCAGCAGTCCTGCGGGGGGGCCTAATGAGCAGTTCTTC. Its translation: CASSPAGGPNEQFF.

In its sample, this clone was seen a few times. The V call is TRBV30, the J call TRBJ2-7; D ambiguous. V dropped 5 bases and J dropped 2 bases, with 10 bases sitting between them. Germline loops: CDR1 GTSNPN, CDR2 SVGIG (reference sequence). There are 12 residues in the CDR3. The CDR3 nucleotides are TGTGCCTGGGGGAACCGACCCTACGAGCAGTACTTC. It translates to CAWGNRPYEQYF.

The rearrangement joins TRBV4-1 to TRBJ1-3; D might be TRBD1 (6 bases). This CDR3 contains 16 residues. Trimming took off 0 bases at V and 0 bases at J, with 9 bases between the two ends. Germline-derived CDR1 and CDR2 are MGHRA and YSYEKL. The CDR3 sequence is CASSQEGGLSGNTIYF. The CDR3 DNA sequence: TGCGCCAGCAGCCAAGAGGGGGGCCTCTCTGGAAACACCATATATTTT.

The rearrangement joins TRBV4-2 to TRBJ2-7, with D uncertain. The length of the CDR3 is 17 residues. Trimming took off 3 bases at V and 2 bases at J, with 20 bases between the two ends. The germline CDR1 and CDR2 sequences are LGHNA and YNFKEQ. CDR3 residues: CASSHPSLLSNPYEQYF. The CDR3 DNA is TGTGCCAGCAGCCACCCTTCCCTACTATCTAATCCCTACGAGCAGTACTTC.

The table lists this clone with a few counts. The J gene is TRBJ1-1, the V gene TRBV30; 9 positions match TRBD1. J gave up 4 bases and V 7 bases, and 4 bases lay outside the gene matches. The CDR3 spans 12 residues. Germline loops: CDR1 GTSNPN, CDR2 SVGIG (reference sequence). Here the CDR3 reads CALDRGITEAFF. The CDR3 nucleotides are TGTGCCTTAGACAGGGGGATCACTGAAGCTTTCTTT.

The chain employs TRBV6-6 and TRBJ2-6, with D unclear. Germline CDR1 and CDR2: MNHNY and SVGAGI (reference sequence). The CDR3 totals 15 residues. The ends were cut back, 7 bases at V and 0 bases at J, with 10 bases in the middle. Here the CDR3 reads CASKEQVSGANVLTF. The CDR3 nucleotides are TGTGCCAGCAAGGAGCAGGTCTCTGGGGCCAACGTCCTGACTTTC.

The J gene is TRBJ2-2, the V gene TRBV4-3; 10 nucleotides match TRBD2. Germline CDR1 and CDR2: LGHNA and YSLEER. The CDR3 has 17 amino acids. Trimming at V came to 0 bases and at J to 7 bases, leaving 8 bases not matched to a gene. The CDR3 bases are TGCGCCAGCAGCCAAGAAGCGGGGGGGCCAGGCGGCGGGGAGCTGTTTTTT. Residues: CASSQEAGGPGGGELFF.

V is TRBV2 and J is TRBJ2-7; 9 bases are shared with TRBD1. The CDR3 is made up of 15 amino acids. Trimming at V came to 3 bases and at J to 9 bases, leaving 12 bases not matched to a gene. The germline gives CDR1 SNHLY, CDR2 FYNNEI. The CDR3 sequence: CASSESGQGISGQYF. The DNA for the CDR3 is TGTGCCAGCAGTGAGTCGGGACAGGGTATCTCGGGGCAGTACTTC.

This chain connects TRBV6-1 to TRBJ1-4; D possibly corresponds to TRBD1 (5 bases). Trimming took 6 bases from V and 8 from J, leaving 16 bases between them. Germline assignment: CDR1 MNHNS and CDR2 SASEGT. The CDR3 runs to 14 residues. This CDR3 is CASSLTRGEEKLFF. CDR3 nucleotide sequence: TGTGCCAGCAGCCTTACCCGGGGGGAAGAAAAACTGTTTTTT.

This clone was seen a few times. This rearrangement joins TRBV27 to TRBJ2-6; D gene ambiguous. The germline gives CDR1 MNHEY, CDR2 SMNVEV (reference sequence). This CDR3 is 13 amino acids long. V lost 7 bases and J lost 0, with 4 bases in between. CDR3 sequence: CASINSGANVLTF. DNA of the CDR3: TGTGCCAGCATCAACTCTGGGGCCAACGTCCTGACTTTC.

The chain recombines TRBV7-3 with TRBJ2-4, with D possibly TRBD1 on 6 matching bases. Trimming took 0 bases from V and 6 from J, leaving 18 bases between them. Germline V gene data show CDR1 as SGHTA and CDR2 as FQGTGA. This CDR3 has 17 residues. The CDR3 DNA follows: TGTGCCAGCAGCTTAACCGGGGACACCTTCGAGAGAAACATTCAGTACTTC. Its translation: CASSLTGDTFERNIQYF.

The genes are TRBV2 and TRBJ2-3; 14 nucleotides align to TRBD2. J gave up 4 bases and V 6 bases, and 3 bases lay outside the gene matches. From germline, CDR1 is SNHLY and CDR2 FYNNEI. There are 15 residues in the CDR3. CDR3: CASRATSGGADTQYF. CDR3 coding DNA: TGTGCCAGCAGGGCGACTAGCGGGGGGGCAGATACGCAGTATTTT.

In this sample, this clone turned up a few times. The V and J genes are TRBV10-3 and TRBJ1-4; D is unclear. Germline V gene data show CDR1 as ENHRY and CDR2 as SYGVKD. The CDR3 sequence is 14 residues long. Trimming pared 5 bases from V and 6 bases from J, leaving 13 bases between. The CDR3 DNA follows: TGTGCCATCAGTCCCAATCGGGAAGATGAAAAACTGTTTTTT. It specifies CAISPNREDEKLFF.

J is TRBJ2-1 and V is TRBV11-1; D gene unclear. Looked up from germline, CDR1 is SGHAT and CDR2 is FQDESV (reference sequence). V was shortened by 2 bases and J by 0 bases, with 8 bases between the two germline ends. The CDR3 contains 15 residues. CDR3 loop: CASSLLDGSYNEQFF. Here the CDR3 DNA reads TGTGCCAGCAGCTTACTTGACGGCTCCTACAATGAGCAGTTCTTC.

The chain couples TRBV28 to TRBJ1-1; 7 bases map to TRBD1. Per the germline V gene, CDR1 is MDHEN and CDR2 is SYDVKM. V was clipped by 7 bases and J by 8 bases; unmatched bases: 10. The CDR3 is 13 residues long. The CDR3 here is CASTQTGISEAFF. The DNA for the CDR3 is TGTGCCAGCACTCAGACAGGGATCTCGGAAGCTTTCTTT.

The chain employs TRBV2 and TRBJ1-1; D not resolved. Per germline, CDR1 SNHLY and CDR2 FYNNEI. The CDR3 length is 10 residues. V lost 5 bases and J lost 7, with 5 bases in between. The DNA for the CDR3 is TGTGCCAGCAGTTACAGTGAAGCTTTCTTT. It is translated as CASSYSEAFF. Based on the CDR3 plus reference TRBV2 and TRBJ1-1, the full variable domain is EPEVTQTPSHQVTQMGQEVILRCVPISNHLYFYWYRQILGQKVEFLVSFYNNEISEKSEIFDDQFSVERPDGSNFTLKIRSTKLEDSAMYFCASSYSEAFFGQGTRLTVV.

The sample holds a few counts of this clone. The chain uses TRBV5-1 and TRBJ2-3; TRBD2 matches 10 bases. CDR1 is SGHRS, CDR2 YFSETQ, per germline. The CDR3 runs to 16 residues. J was trimmed by 0 bases and V by 3 bases; bases with no gene match: 4. The CDR3 reads CASSYWTSGSTDTQYF. The DNA for the CDR3 is TGCGCCAGCAGCTACTGGACTAGCGGTAGCACAGATACGCAGTATTTT. Together with reference TRBV5-1 and TRBJ2-3, the CDR3 gives the full variable domain: KAGVTQTPRYLIKTRGQQVTLSCSPISGHRSVSWYQQTPGQGLQFLFEYFSETQRNKGNFPGRFSGRQFSNSRSEMNVSTLELGDSALYLCASSYWTSGSTDTQYFGPGTRLTVL.

This clone showed up just a few times. The chain carries TRBV9 and TRBJ2-2; weak D call: TRBD2 (5 bases). There are 17 residues in the CDR3. Germline-derived CDR1 and CDR2 are SGDLS and YYNGEE. Trimming cost V 2 bases and J 5 bases, with 19 bases left between them. CDR3 nucleotides: TGTGCCAGCAGCGTTGGCGGGTGGCAAGAGGGAACCGGGGAGCTGTTTTTT. This sequence encodes CASSVGGWQEGTGELFF.

This clone was seen only a few times. The genes are TRBV29-1 and TRBJ1-2, with D perhaps matching TRBD1 (6 bases). CDR1 is SQVTM and CDR2 is ANQGSEA in the germline V gene. V was shortened by 0 bases and J by 8 bases, with 22 bases between the two germline ends. CDR3 length equals 16 residues. CDR3 in DNA: TGCAGCGTTGAAGAGGGTTACTTCGGGGGCCAAAACGGCTACACCTTC. Translating it yields CSVEEGYFGGQNGYTF.

This chain connects TRBV11-3 to TRBJ2-1, with D perhaps assigned TRBD1 or TRBD2 (6 bases each). Trimming took 1 base from V and 1 from J, leaving 11 bases between them. Per the germline V gene, CDR1 is SGHNT and CDR2 is YENEEA. The CDR3 totals 16 residues. The CDR3 region is CASSLGGAGSYNEQFF. DNA of the CDR3: TGTGCCAGCAGCTTAGGGGGGGCTGGGTCCTACAATGAGCAGTTCTTC.

Only a few counts were recorded for this clone. V usage is TRBV29-1 and J usage is TRBJ2-5, with a weak D call TRBD2 (5 bases). This CDR3 comprises 11 residues. Trimming cost V 7 bases and J 5 bases, with 11 bases left between them. CDR1 is SQVTM, CDR2 ANQGSEA, per germline. The CDR3 DNA reads as TGCAGCGCCCGTGGGGAGGAGACCCAGTACTTC. This gives the protein CSARGEETQYF.

This clone was seen only a few times. This chain links TRBV10-3 with TRBJ2-5; D might be TRBD2 (5 bases). Per germline, CDR1 ENHRY and CDR2 SYGVKD. V lost 6 bases, J lost 7 bases, and 15 bases lay in between. The CDR3 spans 13 residues. DNA of the CDR3: TGTGCCATCAGCCAAGCGGACCGCACGACCCAGTACTTC. Translated: CAISQADRTTQYF.

This clone has just a few counts. The rearrangement uses TRBV5-4 and TRBJ2-5; D remains unclear. CDR1 is SGHNT, CDR2 YYREEE, per germline (reference sequence). V was trimmed by 0 bases and J by 2 bases, leaving 2 bases between them. This CDR3 contains 12 residues. CDR3 sequence reads: CASSLEQETQYF. Written as DNA, the CDR3 is TGTGCCAGCAGCTTGGAGCAAGAGACCCAGTACTTC.

The rearrangement uses TRBV7-2 and TRBJ2-1, with 12 nucleotides matching TRBD1. Germline V gene lookup returns CDR1 SGHTA and CDR2 FQGNSA. V trimming: 5 bases; J trimming: 7 bases; junction bases outside the gene matches: 12. The CDR3 consists of 17 residues. CDR3 protein: CASSPSPGTGGRNEQFF. CDR3 DNA sequence: TGTGCCAGCAGCCCATCCCCCGGGACAGGGGGCAGAAATGAGCAGTTCTTC.

This clone was detected a few times. The chain recombines TRBV7-2 with TRBJ2-2; possible D gene TRBD1, 5 bases. The germline V and J ends were trimmed by 6 bases and 4 bases, with 12 bases remaining between them. The V gene's germline CDR1 is SGHTA and CDR2 FQGNSA. The CDR3 is 14 residues long. CDR3 amino acids: CASSPDISTGELFF. CDR3 DNA sequence: TGTGCCAGCAGTCCGGACATTTCCACCGGGGAGCTGTTTTTT.

This clone has a handful of counts. The chain recombines TRBV30 with TRBJ1-5; D remains unclear. The germline V gene has CDR1 GTSNPN and CDR2 SVGIG (reference sequence). The CDR3 loop spans 14 amino acids. The V and J ends lost 2 bases and 5 bases respectively, with 13 bases between them. The CDR3 is CAWSSVSADQPQHF. Written as DNA, the CDR3 is TGTGCCTGGAGTTCGGTCAGCGCGGATCAGCCCCAGCATTTT. The whole variable domain, filled in from reference TRBV30 and TRBJ1-5, reads SQTIHQWPATLVQPVGSPLSLECTVEGTSNPNLYWYRQAAGRGLQLLFYSVGIGQISSEVPQNLSASRPQDRQFILSSKKLLLSDSGFYLCAWSSVSADQPQHFGDGTRLSIL.

The V gene is TRBV2, the J gene TRBJ2-1; 11 positions match TRBD2. The CDR3 spans 15 residues. Germline CDR1 reads SNHLY; CDR2 reads FYNNEI. J lost 5 bases, V lost 6 bases, and 6 bases had no gene match. CDR3 sequence reads: CASRLLAGVNNEQFF. The CDR3 bases are TGTGCCAGCAGGCTACTAGCGGGAGTTAACAATGAGCAGTTCTTC.

The rearrangement uses TRBV23-1 and TRBJ1-2; 12 bases are a match to TRBD1. TRBV23-1 carries the ORF label, with uncertain function. J gave up 4 bases and V 3 bases, and 15 bases lay outside the gene matches. The CDR3 consists of 19 residues. CDR3 DNA: TGCGCCAGCAGTCATCACCCCCGGGGACAGGGGGCGCGATGCTATGGCTACACCTTC. It specifies CASSHHPRGQGARCYGYTF.

V and J are TRBV15 and TRBJ2-5, with D unclear. CDR1 and CDR2 from the germline V gene are LNHNV and YYDKDF (reference sequence). V was pared by 2 bases and J by 2 bases, with 9 bases between. The CDR3 length is 14 residues. The CDR3 spells CATSRRLDQETQYF. For the CDR3, the DNA is TGTGCCACCAGCAGAAGGCTAGATCAAGAGACCCAGTACTTC.

This clone was counted only a few times. CDR3 in DNA: TGCGCCAGCAGCCCTGCCCTCGGCAACTATGGCTACACCTTC. Encoded protein: CASSPALGNYGYTF. The chain has TRBV4-3 and TRBJ1-2; D is unclear. Germline CDR1 reads LGHNA; CDR2 reads YSLEER. CDR3 length: 14 amino acids. The V and J ends lost 4 bases and 2 bases respectively, with 11 bases between them.